The present TCR beta chain was sequenced within a study of blood T cell repertoires in COVID-19. The wider study: T cells, B-cell-depleted T cells, or PBMCs supplied cDNA or gDNA.

V lost 1 base and J lost 0, with 4 bases in between. The germline V gene encodes CDR1 LGHNA and CDR2 YSLEER. There are 14 residues in the CDR3. The data were produced by immunoSEQ multiplex PCR, yet TCRdb's version contains in-frame clones alone and is incomplete. The table has about 220,000 clones, approximately 80% seen once. This sequence originates from a man aged 30-40 years with active or convalescent COVID-19. V gene TRBV4-3 combines with J gene TRBJ1-5; D not certain. Input material: peripheral blood. The CDR3 region is CASSQAYSNQPQHF. The CDR3 nucleotides read TGCGCCAGCAGCCAAGCCTATAGCAATCAGCCCCAGCATTTT.